These 4 T cell receptor beta chains share one sample of origin, sequenced in a study of blood T cell repertoires in COVID-19. The method was immunoSEQ multiplex PCR; TCRdb's version includes in-frame clones alone and lacks a portion of them. Of roughly 200,000 clones listed, around 79% are singletons. What was sequenced was peripheral blood. These receptors were collected from a woman aged 40 to 50 with COVID-19, enrolled during active disease.

This clone turned up a few times. The V and J genes are TRBV5-1 and TRBJ2-7; TRBD2 agrees at 13 bases. The CDR3 covers 16 residues. Per the germline V gene, CDR1 is SGHRS and CDR2 is YFSETQ. Trimming took 4 bases from V and 4 from J; bases not matched to a gene: 8. Here the CDR3 DNA reads TGCGCCAGCAGCGCCCGGACTAGCGGGGGTGAATACGAGCAGTACTTC. Its translation: CASSARTSGGEYEQYF.

This chain links TRBV30 with TRBJ1-1, with a tentative D call TRBD1 (5 bases). The CDR3 runs to 16 residues. The V and J ends lost 4 bases and 1 base respectively, with 19 bases between them. Germline-derived CDR1 and CDR2 are GTSNPN and SVGIG (reference sequence). CDR3 protein: CAWMGLLGRTNTEAFF. The CDR3 nucleotides are TGTGCCTGGATGGGACTCCTTGGGAGGACGAACACTGAAGCTTTCTTT.

The chain employs TRBV30 and TRBJ1-3, with TRBD1 as a possible D gene (5 bases). The germline V gene encodes CDR1 GTSNPN and CDR2 SVGIG (reference sequence). The CDR3 covers 17 residues. Deletions cut 1 base from V and 0 bases from J, with 16 bases between. The chain's CDR3 is CAWSAKQGRSSGNTIYF. The CDR3 nucleotides are TGTGCCTGGAGTGCTAAGCAGGGCCGGAGCTCTGGAAACACCATATATTTT.

V is TRBV9 and J is TRBJ1-2; 8 bases map to TRBD1. CDR1 is SGDLS, CDR2 YYNGEE, per germline. The CDR3 spans 14 residues. V was pared by 0 bases and J by 6 bases, with 4 bases of the junction left unmatched. For the CDR3, the DNA is TGTGCCAGCAGCGTAGAGTTCAGGGGGCATGGCTACACCTTC. This codes for CASSVEFRGHGYTF.